Following are 21 T cell receptor beta chains from one sample sequenced in a study of blood T cell repertoires in COVID-19. Generated by immunoSEQ multiplex PCR, the TCRdb table keeps only in-frame clones and is missing some. The table shows hundreds of thousands of clones, with around 90% occurring only once. The sample was peripheral blood. The receptors come from a man aged 18 to 29 with COVID-19, enrolled during active disease.

The gene calls are TRBV19 and TRBJ1-2, with unresolved D. The ends were cut back, 0 bases at V and 4 bases at J, with 9 bases in the middle. Germline V gene sequence: CDR1 LNHDA, CDR2 SQIVND (reference sequence). The CDR3 is made up of 14 amino acids. The CDR3, as DNA: TGTGCCAGTAGTATAGACTCTGGCGGCTATGGCTACACCTTC. Its translation is CASSIDSGGYGYTF.

This chain uses TRBV5-1 with TRBJ2-3; D uncertain. The CDR3 is made up of 15 amino acids. Germline CDR1 is SGHRS and CDR2 is YFSETQ. V lost 0 bases, J lost 0 bases, and 8 bases lay in between. DNA for the CDR3: TGCGCCAGCAGCTTGGCTTCGTTTAGCACAGATACGCAGTATTTT. As protein: CASSLASFSTDTQYF.

The chain employs TRBV4-1 and TRBJ1-6, with TRBD1 matching over 7 bases. Looked up from germline, CDR1 is MGHRA and CDR2 is YSYEKL. CDR3 length: 17 residues. The V and J ends lost 4 bases and 10 bases, in that order; junction bases with no gene match: 16. CDR3 sequence: CASSRLMGGQVESPLHF. The CDR3, as DNA: TGCGCCAGCAGCCGGCTGATGGGAGGACAGGTGGAATCACCCCTCCACTTT.

This chain uses TRBV6-1 with TRBJ2-1; D uncertain. The CDR3 consists of 12 residues. V was trimmed by 1 base and J by 6 bases, leaving 4 bases between them. Germline V gene lookup returns CDR1 MNHNS and CDR2 SASEGT. CDR3 in DNA: TGTGCCAGCAGTGAAGGACTCAATGAGCAGTTCTTC. Its translation: CASSEGLNEQFF.

A few counts support this clone. This chain links TRBV6-5 with TRBJ2-6; no clear D gene. V lost 2 bases, J lost 2 bases, and 7 bases lay in between. The CDR3 sequence is 15 residues long. Germline CDR1 and CDR2: MNHEY and SVGAGI. The CDR3 spells CASSYDQAGANVLTF. The CDR3 DNA reads as TGTGCCAGCAGTTACGATCAGGCTGGGGCCAACGTCCTGACTTTC.

The rearrangement uses TRBV6-2 or TRBV6-3 and TRBJ1-2, with 7 bases aligning to TRBD1. V lost 4 bases, J lost 4 bases, and 3 bases stayed unmatched. The CDR3 is 13 residues long. The germline gives CDR1 MNHEY, CDR2 SVGEGT. The CDR3, as DNA: TGTGCCAGCAGTTCAGGACAGGTCTATGGCTACACCTTC. Translated, it gives CASSSGQVYGYTF.

The rearrangement uses TRBV3-1 (or the pseudogene TRBV3-2) and TRBJ2-2, with 7 bases identical to TRBD2. V was pared by 4 bases and J by 4 bases, with 9 bases of the junction left unmatched. The CDR3 sequence is 16 residues long. The germline V gene encodes CDR1 LGHDT and CDR2 YNNKEL (reference sequence). The CDR3 sequence is CASSPPGPGGTGELFF. CDR3 DNA: TGTGCCAGCAGCCCTCCGGGACCGGGAGGCACCGGGGAGCTGTTTTTT.

The table lists this clone with a few counts. This chain connects TRBV5-1 to TRBJ2-2; weak D call: TRBD1 (5 bases). In germline, CDR1 is SGHRS, CDR2 YFSETQ. The V end was cut by 0 bases, the J end by 6 bases, with 12 bases between. The CDR3 length is 15 residues. CDR3 protein: CASSLVAGAAGELFF. CDR3 nucleotides: TGCGCCAGCAGCTTGGTAGCTGGGGCGGCCGGGGAGCTGTTTTTT.

The gene calls are TRBV7-3 and TRBJ1-2; 7 positions match TRBD1. Germline values: CDR1 SGHTA, CDR2 FQGTGA. This CDR3 is 14 amino acids long. V lost 2 bases, J lost 7 bases, and 7 bases stayed unmatched. DNA for the CDR3: TGTGCCAGCAGCTTAGGTCAAGGGGGCGTTGGCTACACCTTC. As protein: CASSLGQGGVGYTF.

The chain combines TRBV12-3 or TRBV12-4 with TRBJ2-2; TRBD2 is a possible D gene (5 bases). The CDR3 is made up of 13 amino acids. V was trimmed by 5 bases and J by 5 bases, leaving 9 bases between them. CDR3 sequence: CASSGLATGELFF. The CDR3 nucleotides read TGTGCCAGCAGTGGACTGGCGACCGGGGAGCTGTTTTTT.

The chain is built from TRBV5-8 and TRBJ1-5, with TRBD1 matching over 7 bases. This CDR3 region has 15 residues. The germline V gene has CDR1 SGHTS and CDR2 YDEGEE. V gave up 1 base and J gave up 6 bases; unmatched junction bases: 7. The CDR3 is CASSLNRGVGQPQHF. The CDR3 bases are TGTGCCAGCAGCTTGAACAGGGGTGTGGGTCAGCCCCAGCATTTT. Using reference TRBV5-8 and TRBJ1-5 for the parts outside the CDR3, the full variable domain is EAGVTQSPTHLIKTRGQQATLRCSPISGHTSVYWYQQALGLGLQFLLWYDEGEERNRGNFPPRFSGRQFPNYSSELNVNALELEDSALYLCASSLNRGVGQPQHFGDGTRLSIL.

The chain combines TRBV30 with TRBJ1-3, with no clear D. The germline gives CDR1 GTSNPN, CDR2 SVGIG (reference sequence). There are 15 residues in the CDR3. V was pared by 1 base and J by 0 bases, with 10 bases between. CDR3 nucleotides: TGTGCCTGGAGTGGATACAGAAGCTCTGGAAACACCATATATTTT. Protein: CAWSGYRSSGNTIYF.

This chain joins TRBV5-4 and TRBJ2-7, with D possibly TRBD1 on 6 matching bases. The germline CDR1 and CDR2 sequences are SGHNT and YYREEE (reference sequence). The CDR3 contains 13 residues. V dropped 2 bases and J dropped 4 bases, with 10 bases sitting between them. Here the CDR3 DNA reads TGTGCCAGCAGCTTAAACAGGGAATACGAGCAGTACTTC. It translates to CASSLNREYEQYF.

The rearrangement uses TRBV6-5 and TRBJ1-4; D call uncertain. This CDR3 contains 13 residues. CDR1 is MNHEY, CDR2 SVGAGI, per germline. The ends were cut back, 2 bases at V and 6 bases at J, with 7 bases in the middle. The CDR3 loop is CASSYGGDEKLFF. The CDR3 nucleotides are TGTGCCAGCAGTTACGGAGGTGATGAAAAACTGTTTTTT.

V usage is TRBV11-2 and J usage is TRBJ1-2; D perhaps matches TRBD1 (6 bases). V was clipped by 4 bases and J by 10 bases, with 22 bases between them. This CDR3 comprises 15 residues. Germline CDR1 SGHAT, CDR2 FQNNGV. CDR3 nucleotide sequence: TGTGCCAGCAGCTCCCCAACACTACAGGGTAGGGCCTACACCTTC. Protein: CASSSPTLQGRAYTF.

The CDR3 sequence is CASSPLAGGKEQYF. DNA of the CDR3: TGCGCCAGCAGCCCACTAGCGGGAGGCAAGGAGCAGTACTTC. The rearrangement joins TRBV5-1 to TRBJ2-7; 12 positions agree with TRBD2. Germline-derived CDR1 and CDR2 are SGHRS and YFSETQ. The V gene end was trimmed by 4 bases and the J gene end by 7 bases; junction bases not matched to a gene: 6. This CDR3 comprises 14 residues.

V and J are TRBV9 and TRBJ1-1; D remains ambiguous. V gave up 4 bases and J gave up 4 bases, with 8 bases separating them. Looked up from germline, CDR1 is SGDLS and CDR2 is YYNGEE. CDR3 length: 12 amino acids. CDR3 sequence: CASSLLTTEAFF. For the CDR3, the DNA is TGTGCCAGCAGCCTCCTAACCACTGAAGCTTTCTTT. Filled out from reference TRBV9 and TRBJ1-1, the complete variable domain reads DSGVTQTPKHLITATGQRVTLRCSPRSGDLSVYWYQQSLDQGLQFLIQYYNGEERAKGNILERFSAQQFPDLHSELNLSSLELGDSALYFCASSLLTTEAFFGQGTRLTVV.

V is TRBV29-1 and J is TRBJ1-1; D remains unclear. This CDR3 is built from 13 residues. V shed 1 base and J shed 1 base, with 7 bases lying between them. Germline loops: CDR1 SQVTM, CDR2 ANQGSEA. This CDR3 is CSVEGRQNTEAFF. The CDR3, as DNA: TGCAGCGTTGAAGGGCGACAGAACACTGAAGCTTTCTTT.

The chain carries TRBV29-1 and TRBJ1-1; the D gene is possibly TRBD1 (6 bases). CDR3 size: 14 residues. Germline assignment: CDR1 SQVTM and CDR2 ANQGSEA. Trimming stripped 1 base from V and 4 bases from J, with 13 bases between. CDR3 DNA sequence: TGCAGCGTTGAAGCGCGGCAGGGGACCACTGAAGCTTTCTTT. Translation gives CSVEARQGTTEAFF.

CDR3 residues: CAIYSGRTGLGTFF. The CDR3 bases are TGTGCCATCTACAGCGGGAGAACGGGGCTGGGTACGTTCTTC. This chain joins TRBV10-3 and TRBJ2-1; 8 nucleotides match TRBD2. There are 14 residues in the CDR3. Looked up from germline, CDR1 is ENHRY and CDR2 is SYGVKD. V lost 8 bases and J lost 15; bases outside the gene matches: 18.

This sequence joins TRBV2 and TRBJ1-1, with TRBD1 identical over 9 bases. Trimming at V came to 3 bases and at J to 8 bases, leaving 7 bases not matched to a gene. The CDR3 is made up of 14 amino acids. Germline-derived CDR1 and CDR2 are SNHLY and FYNNEI. The CDR3 here is CASSDFRQGEEAFF. In nucleotides, the CDR3 is TGTGCCAGCAGTGACTTCAGACAGGGGGAAGAAGCTTTCTTT.